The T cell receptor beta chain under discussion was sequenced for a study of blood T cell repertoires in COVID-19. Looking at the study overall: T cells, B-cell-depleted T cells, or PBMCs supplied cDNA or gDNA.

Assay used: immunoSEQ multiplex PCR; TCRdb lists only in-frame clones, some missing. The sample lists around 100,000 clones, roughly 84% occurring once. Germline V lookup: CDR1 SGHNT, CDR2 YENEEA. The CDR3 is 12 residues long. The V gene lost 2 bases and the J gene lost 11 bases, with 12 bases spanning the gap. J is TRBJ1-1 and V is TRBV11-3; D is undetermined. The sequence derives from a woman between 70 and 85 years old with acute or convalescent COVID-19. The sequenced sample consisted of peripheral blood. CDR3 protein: CASSLLQTVAFF. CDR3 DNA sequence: TGTGCCAGCAGCTTATTGCAAACGGTTGCTTTCTTT.